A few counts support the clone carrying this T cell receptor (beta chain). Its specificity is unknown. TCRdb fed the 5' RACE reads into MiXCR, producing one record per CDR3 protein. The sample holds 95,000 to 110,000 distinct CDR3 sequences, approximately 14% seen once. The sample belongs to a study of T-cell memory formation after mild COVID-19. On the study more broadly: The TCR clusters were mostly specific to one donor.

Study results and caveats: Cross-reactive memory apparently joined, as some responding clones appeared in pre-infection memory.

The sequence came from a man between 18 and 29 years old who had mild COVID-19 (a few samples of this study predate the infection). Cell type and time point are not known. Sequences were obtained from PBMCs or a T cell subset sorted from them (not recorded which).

The CDR3, as DNA: TGCAGCGTTGAAGAGGGGAGAGGGGTCACAGATACGCAGTATTTT. It is translated as CSVEEGRGVTDTQYF. V is TRBV29-1 and J is TRBJ2-3, with D perhaps matching TRBD1 or TRBD2 (5 bases each). From germline, CDR1 is SQVTM and CDR2 ANQGSEA. V shed 0 bases and J shed 2 bases, with 12 bases lying between them. CDR3 length equals 15 residues.